This entry is about one T cell receptor (beta chain). Its antigen specificity is not known. Within one base of it there is no much larger clone, and no base qualities were kept. TCRB CDR3 regions were amplified from about 2 ug genomic DNA, or all available DNA if less, using the immunoSEQ assay. For multiplex PCR, 60 forward primers for TCR V beta segments and 13 reverse primers for J beta segments were used. Synthetic control templates were spiked into each sample at limiting dilution to estimate reads per starting template. The Illumina HiSeq System generated sequencing reads of 87 bp. The original methods were these. PCR and sequencing errors were removed by merging closely related sequences with a nearest neighbor algorithm. TCR overlap was defined as the percentage of unique tumor TCR beta sequences that were also found in the peripheral blood of the same patient. Here the immuneACCESS table is served through TCRdb, limited to in-frame sequences with V and J called. Missing clones are a known gap in these copies; in checked studies unresolved V genes cover under half, and the rest lacks a known reason. V and J calls and clone size are as listed in that table; D and trimming were resolved from the DNA. The sample table lists about 87,000 clones, roughly 90% of them with a count of one. Jointly, the top ten make up under 4% of the sample.

The V and J ends are trimmed by 3 bases and 7 bases, leaving 16 bases between them. The cysteine opens and the phenylalanine closes a CDR3 of 15 amino acids. The DNA shown is the 45-base CDR3, in frame from base 1. CDR1 LGHNA and CDR2 YNFKEQ were looked up in the germline V gene. The data stem from a study of glioma-infiltrating T cells after dendritic cell vaccination (dated by TCRdb to about 2016). Regarding the study in general: A cohort of some 15 glioblastoma patients from Phase I and II dendritic cell vaccination trials was included, of whom 9 were newly diagnosed and 6 had recurrent disease. Between about 2002 and 2013, the patients were given dendritic cell vaccination pulsed with autologous tumor lysate. The vaccine consisted of monocyte-derived dendritic cells cultured approximately seven days with IL-4 and GM-CSF, then pulsed overnight with autologous tumor lysate. Each patient was given three intradermal dendritic cell vaccine injections, spaced two weeks apart, in the arm below the axilla. Deep sequencing of TCR beta CDR3 regions was used to quantify tumor-infiltrating lymphocyte content and compare tumor and blood repertoires in dendritic cell-vaccinated glioblastoma patients. Survival after dendritic cell vaccination was correlated with TCR sequencing metrics, such as TIL content and the overlap between tumor and blood repertoires. Broader findings and caveats from the paper: After dendritic cell vaccination, a higher estimated pretreatment TIL content predicted longer time to progression and overall survival. The three-group TCR overlap response model was characterized as speculative, and prospective validation of the model was stated to be required. No direct relationship between TCR clonality and survival was found, suggesting a diverse polyclonal response may matter. The cohort was small and heterogeneous, only a few patients had full blood and tumor sets, and even fewer had initial-recurrent tumor pairs.

Selection of patients required sufficient residual fresh-frozen tumor tissue and over two years of available survival data. An isocitrate dehydrogenase mutation was not carried by any of the glioblastoma patients, although molecular status was otherwise variable. PBMC collection took place before vaccination, two weeks after the third vaccination, and at tumor progression if progression occurred. Genomic DNA was extracted with the Qiagen DNeasy Blood extraction Kit. Sequencing used blood, obtained before dendritic cell vaccination. This sequence was found in a human donor with glioblastoma. The chain employs TRBV4-2 and TRBJ1-5; the D gene lacks a confident call. CDR3 region: CASSQARAGRQPQHF. The DNA sequence is given as TGTGCCAGCAGCCAGGCGAGGGCGGGTCGCCAGCCCCAGCATTTT.